This T cell receptor beta chain was identified during a study of Ad26.COV2.S vaccination and SARS-CoV-2 variants. Study-wide points: Substantial breadth in spike-specific CD8+ and CD4+ T cell responses was reportedly seen after vaccination. Researchers cautioned that TCR breadth and depth analyses may have underestimated total T cell responses. Non-spike TCR breadth did not differ much between vaccine and placebo recipients. Placebo recipients had lower spike-specific TCR breadth than vaccine recipients.

Germline V gene data show CDR1 as SGHDT and CDR2 as YYEEEE. V was clipped by 5 bases and J by 4 bases; unmatched bases: 8. The CDR3 has 14 amino acids. On this clone: Its cognate antigen is unknown.

The method was immunoSEQ multiplex PCR; TCRdb's version includes in-frame clones alone and lacks a portion of them. The sample holds about 180,000 clones, roughly nine tenths seen once. The genes are TRBV5-6 and TRBJ2-7, with 8 bases that match TRBD1. This receptor was taken from a human donor who had recovered from COVID-19. The sequencing used peripheral blood, collected after recovery from COVID-19. The CDR3 nucleotides read TGTGCCAGCAGTCGGCAGGGGGCGGAGTACGAGCAGTACTTC. Translated, it gives CASSRQGAEYEQYF. The full variable domain, its missing parts supplied by reference TRBV5-6 and TRBJ2-7, is DAGVTQSPTHLIKTRGQQVTLRCSPKSGHDTVSWYQQALGQGPQFIFQYYEEEERQRGNFPDRFSGHQFPNYSSELNVNALLLGDSALYLCASSRQGAEYEQYFGPGTRLTVT.